The 15 T cell receptor beta chains reported below all come from one sample, sequenced in a study of beta chain features in type 1 diabetes. Since all of the isolated RNA was reverse transcribed, expressed TCRB transcripts were what got sequenced. The method was immunoSEQ multiplex PCR; TCRdb's version includes in-frame clones alone and lacks a portion of them. The table lists nearly 350,000 clones, 7.5% to 9% of them singletons. Sequenced input: central memory CD4+ T cells from blood. The receptors derive from a woman under 30 in good health.

This clone was seen more than once but under ten times. This chain joins TRBV9 and TRBJ2-5; D is uncertain. The CDR3 runs 11 residues. The V and J ends lost 0 bases and 8 bases respectively, with 5 bases between them. Germline loops: CDR1 SGDLS, CDR2 YYNGEE. CDR3 sequence: CASSVVPTQYF. CDR3 DNA sequence: TGTGCCAGCAGCGTAGTACCAACCCAGTACTTC.

The table lists this clone with a few counts. The CDR3 is CASSQRQGWTGELFF. The CDR3 coding sequence is TGTGCCAGCAGCCAGAGACAGGGTTGGACCGGGGAGCTGTTTTTT. The chain joins TRBV7-3 to TRBJ2-2; 7 bases map to TRBD1. The CDR3 is made up of 15 amino acids. The ends lost 5 bases at V and 5 bases at J; junction bases unmatched: 8. The V gene's germline CDR1 is SGHTA and CDR2 FQGTGA.

This clone was observed a few times. This sequence joins TRBV18 and TRBJ2-3, with unresolved D. V was cut by 2 bases and J by 1 base, with 10 bases left in between. Germline V gene data show CDR1 as KGHSH and CDR2 as LQKENI. The CDR3 has 15 amino acids. The CDR3 region is CASSPEFLRTDTQYF. In DNA form, the CDR3 reads TGTGCCAGCTCACCAGAGTTCCTCCGCACAGATACGCAGTATTTT.

The table lists this clone with many counts. The V and J genes are TRBV4-3 and TRBJ2-3; the D is unclear. Germline CDR1 and CDR2: LGHNA and YSLEER. V was trimmed by 1 base and J by 0 bases, leaving 14 bases between them. The CDR3 spans 17 residues. CDR3 sequence reads: CASSQAHRALSTDTQYF. The CDR3 bases are TGCGCCAGCAGCCAAGCCCACCGGGCTCTGAGCACAGATACGCAGTATTTT.

The CDR3 bases are TGTGCCAGCAGCCAAGCGGGATTGTCCTACGAGCAGTACTTC. As protein: CASSQAGLSYEQYF. This chain uses TRBV10-3 with TRBJ2-7; 7 bases fit TRBD2. With V trimmed by 10 bases and J by 1 base, 10 bases remained unmatched. Germline lookup yields CDR1 ENHRY and CDR2 SYGVKD. There are 14 residues in the CDR3.

This chain links TRBV18 with TRBJ2-7; 9 bases map to TRBD1. CDR3 length: 15 residues. Germline V gene data show CDR1 as KGHSH and CDR2 as LQKENI. With 3 bases clipped from V and 5 bases from J, the junction kept 8 bases outside the gene matches. CDR3 nucleotide sequence: TGTGCCAGCTCACCTATACTACAGGGGGCCAACGAGCAGTACTTC. Its translation is CASSPILQGANEQYF.

This clone was counted a few times. The V and J genes are TRBV27 and TRBJ2-7; 10 nucleotides align to TRBD2. The CDR3 length is 14 residues. V was pared by 7 bases and J by 2 bases, with 5 bases of the junction left unmatched. Per germline, CDR1 MNHEY and CDR2 SMNVEV (reference sequence). CDR3 loop: CASTSSGSPYEQYF. In DNA form, the CDR3 reads TGTGCCAGCACGTCTAGCGGGAGCCCCTACGAGCAGTACTTC.

The V and J genes are TRBV25-1 and TRBJ2-1; tentative D call: TRBD2 (5 bases). The germline CDR1 and CDR2 sequences are MGHDK and SYGVNS. V was cut by 5 bases and J by 2 bases, with 16 bases left in between. The CDR3 sequence is 16 residues long. The CDR3 coding sequence is TGTGCCAGCAGTTCGGCGCTAGCCCCCCCCTACAATGAGCAGTTCTTC. This encodes CASSSALAPPYNEQFF.

This clone was picked up a small number of times. The V call is TRBV6-1, the J call TRBJ1-2; 7 nucleotides agree with TRBD1. Germline V gene lookup returns CDR1 MNHNS and CDR2 SASEGT. This CDR3 is 17 amino acids long. Trimming cost V 1 base and J 4 bases; bases outside gene matches: 12. CDR3 in DNA: TGTGCCAGCAGTGAAGGTGGGACAGTGACTTGGGTCTATGGCTACACCTTC. This encodes CASSEGGTVTWVYGYTF.

The J gene is TRBJ1-1, the V gene TRBV5-1; D gene unclear. V lost 1 base and J lost 1, with 5 bases in between. From germline, CDR1 is SGHRS and CDR2 YFSETQ. There are 13 residues in the CDR3. CDR3 amino acids: CASSLMANTEAFF. CDR3 DNA sequence: TGCGCCAGCAGCTTGATGGCGAACACTGAAGCTTTCTTT.

This rearrangement joins TRBV28 to TRBJ2-1; weak D call: TRBD1 (5 bases). The CDR3 length is 15 residues. V shed 2 bases and J shed 5 bases, with 13 bases lying between them. The germline V gene has CDR1 MDHEN and CDR2 SYDVKM. Written as DNA, the CDR3 is TGTGCCAGCAGTTTACCCGCGGCAGGGAACAATGAGCAGTTCTTC. Its protein is CASSLPAAGNNEQFF.

In this sample, this clone turned up a few times. The chain is built from TRBV14 and TRBJ2-5; a weak D match, TRBD1 (6 bases). The CDR3 spans 14 residues. Germline V lookup: CDR1 SGHDN, CDR2 FVKESK. The ends were cut back, 4 bases at V and 2 bases at J, with 11 bases in the middle. The CDR3 nucleotides read TGTGCCAGCAGCCCCGGGACAACACAAGAGACCCAGTACTTC. Amino acids: CASSPGTTQETQYF.

This clone was observed a few times. The J gene is TRBJ1-4, the V gene TRBV28; D unclear. The V end lost 6 bases, the J end lost 3 bases, and 8 bases lay between the germline ends. Germline V CDR1 and CDR2: MDHEN, SYDVKM. CDR3 length equals 13 residues. CDR3 sequence: CASRKGSNEKLFF. The CDR3 DNA reads TGTGCCAGCAGAAAGGGATCTAATGAAAAACTGTTTTTT.

This clone showed up just a few times. The CDR3 here is CASSLFAGERTQYF. The CDR3 nucleotides are TGTGCCAGCAGCTTATTTGCCGGGGAAAGGACCCAGTACTTC. This chain uses TRBV4-2 with TRBJ2-5, with a weak D call TRBD2 (5 bases). V was cut by 5 bases and J by 7 bases, with 17 bases left in between. Germline V lookup: CDR1 LGHNA, CDR2 YNFKEQ. The CDR3 extends over 14 amino acids.

This clone showed up many times. The V gene is TRBV7-9, the J gene TRBJ1-2, with TRBD1 as a possible D gene (6 bases). Trimming pared 5 bases from V and 6 bases from J, leaving 19 bases between. This CDR3 has 15 amino acids. Germline CDR1 and CDR2: SEHNR and FQNEAQ (reference sequence). CDR3 region: CASSNQGTETDGYTF. As DNA, the CDR3 is TGTGCCAGCAGCAACCAGGGGACGGAAACCGATGGCTACACCTTC.